These T cell receptor beta chains were read from a single sample in a study of shared T cell receptors in the human thymus. Sequencing was performed with immunoSEQ multiplex PCR; in TCRdb, only in-frame clones are kept and a portion is missing. The table records about 730,000 clones, 75% to 90% of them present only once. These data were also reused for a study on human thymus T cells.

Material: thymocytes. The receptors stem from a girl less than two years old with a congenital heart defect. Each CDR3 is given with its conserved first and last residue. D genes are given only for firm matches. Expanded clones are given a class, and other clones once, few, many or no size at all.

V: TRBV18
size: few
J: TRBJ1-6
D: -
CDR3: CASSLGPASGSPLHF
DNA: TGTGCCAGCTCACTAGGACCCGCGAGCGGTTCACCCCTCCACTTT

V: TRBV2
size: -
J: TRBJ1-3
D: TRBD1
CDR3: CASMGDRGGNTIYF
DNA: TGTGCCAGCATGGGCGACAGGGGAGGGAACACCATATATTTT

V: TRBV7-4
size: -
J: TRBJ1-2
D: -
CDR3: CASSSNDSLYGYTF
DNA: TGTGCCAGCAGCTCCAACGACAGTCTTTATGGCTACACCTTC

V: TRBV4-1
size: few
J: TRBJ2-1
D: -
CDR3: CASSQRLGGFRRGGDGEQFF
DNA: TGCGCCAGCAGCCAAAGGTTGGGGGGATTTCGGCGGGGTGGGGACGGTGAGCAGTTCTTC

V: TRBV18
size: -
J: TRBJ1-3
D: -
CDR3: CASSPIPSGNTIYF
DNA: TGTGCCAGCTCACCCATTCCATCTGGAAACACCATATATTTT

V: TRBV5-6
size: -
J: TRBJ1-4
D: -
CDR3: CASSFWSGGNEKLFF
DNA: TGTGCCAGCAGCTTCTGGAGCGGAGGCAATGAAAAACTGTTTTTT

V: TRBV11-2
size: -
J: TRBJ2-1
D: -
CDR3: CASSFGPYNEQFF
DNA: TGTGCCAGCAGCTTTGGGCCCTACAATGAGCAGTTCTTC

V: TRBV5-6
size: once
J: TRBJ2-3
D: -
CDR3: CASSFGGWGGTDTQYF
DNA: TGTGCCAGCAGTTTTGGGGGTTGGGGGGGCACAGATACGCAGTATTTT

V: TRBV5-1
size: -
J: TRBJ2-5
D: -
CDR3: CASSSAQTQYF
DNA: TGCGCCAGCAGTAGTGCGCAGACCCAGTACTTC

V: TRBV6-5
size: -
J: TRBJ1-6
D: TRBD1
CDR3: CASSYPVGTGESPLHF
DNA: TGTGCCAGCAGTTATCCGGTCGGCACAGGGGAATCACCCCTCCACTTT

V: TRBV6-5
size: once
J: TRBJ2-2
D: -
CDR3: CASRINRLSGELFF
DNA: TGTGCCAGCAGAATAAACAGGCTCTCCGGGGAGCTGTTTTTT

V: TRBV7-7
size: -
J: TRBJ2-7
D: TRBD1
CDR3: CASSLDRGYGEQYF
DNA: TGTGCCAGCAGCTTGGACAGGGGGTATGGCGAGCAGTACTTC

V: TRBV5-1
size: -
J: TRBJ1-1
D: -
CDR3: CASSQTVAGAEAFF
DNA: TGCGCCAGCAGCCAAACAGTGGCCGGGGCTGAAGCTTTCTTT

V: TRBV28
size: -
J: TRBJ1-1
D: TRBD1
CDR3: CASSLTGPEAFF
DNA: TGTGCCAGCAGTCTGACAGGGCCTGAAGCTTTCTTT

V: TRBV21-1
size: -
J: TRBJ1-2
D: -
CDR3: CASSTFYTF
DNA: TGTGCCAGCAGCACATTCTACACCTTC

V: TRBV9
size: few
J: TRBJ2-2
D: TRBD2
CDR3: CASSVVPRTSDTGELFF
DNA: TGTGCCAGCAGCGTAGTCCCGCGGACTAGTGACACCGGGGAGCTGTTTTTT

V: TRBV4-3
size: -
J: TRBJ2-7
D: TRBD2
CDR3: CASSPSVRGATYEQYF
DNA: TGCGCCAGCAGCCCGTCGGTGCGGGGGGCGACCTACGAGCAGTACTTC